Included here is one T cell receptor beta chain sequence, with context. Which antigen it targets is not known. Base qualities are not at hand, and no much larger clone is one base apart. The V end gives up 6 bases and the J end 5 bases, leaving 5 bases in the junction not matched to a gene. CDR1 and CDR2 (SGHVS, FQNEAQ) derive from the germline V gene. The CDR3 starts with the cysteine, ends with the phenylalanine, and has 14 residues. This entry keeps only the CDR3 DNA: 42 bases, framed from base 1. A single peripheral blood draw of 90 to 150 mL on average was collected from each donor into heparinised tubes. A BD FACSAria II was used to sort naive, central memory, regulatory and stem cell-like memory CD4+ T cells with a panel that included CD45RO, CCR7, CD25, CD127, CD95 and CD27. Purity was above 95% for every sorted population. Right away, PBMCs were isolated by Lymphoprep density gradient centrifugation and were stained directly, with no culture step. To minimize batch effects, samples were stained and sorted in pairs, one healthy donor with one patient per experiment.

The sample comes from a study of beta chain features in type 1 diabetes (dated by TCRdb to 2016 to 2018). Context from the whole study: Mean age, gender distribution, total cell number and subset yield were not different between patients and healthy donors. The study compared TCRB repertoires of sorted circulating CD4+ T cell subsets between recently diagnosed type 1 diabetes patients and matched healthy donors. Regulatory and stem cell-like memory subsets were isolated from only 8 patients and roughly 8 healthy donors, whereas naive and central memory subsets came from all 30 or so donors. A total of 107,917,701 sorted cells were examined across all samples, and the number of cells per subset was strongly correlated with RNA yield.

Overall study results and their limits: Because the HLA sub-analyses included only small numbers of individuals, any influence of HLA type on TCRB rearrangement was left unresolved. Sequencing cDNA rather than genomic DNA could over-represent highly expressing activated cells, although activation and CD3 levels did not differ between groups. Naive, central memory and regulatory TCRB repertoires appeared to be more similar among patients than among healthy donors. A moderate but significant shortening of TCRB CDR3 length was observed in type 1 diabetes patients in all four CD4+ subsets. Shorter templates might have been favored by PCR, but patient and control samples were amplified and corrected together, so both groups would have been affected equally by any skew. Patients with type 1 diabetes made fewer insertions and deleted more nucleotides at VDJ recombination sites, implying thymic rearrangement abnormalities.

The entire amount of isolated RNA was reverse transcribed using the High Capacity cDNA Reverse Transcription Kit, so the sequenced TCRB transcripts were expressed ones. Deep immunoSEQ sequencing was applied to naive, central memory and regulatory T cell samples, giving an average of roughly 3.5 million total reads per sample. Sorted cells were lysed in RLT buffer, and RNA was extracted using DNase-treated RNeasy Micro or Mini kits according to cell number. Each cell subset was processed separately to prevent cross-contamination, with patient and healthy donor samples processed together. TCRB sequences were amplified from cDNA with the immunoSEQ multiplex PCR, producing 87-bp fragments spanning the CDR3 region. Amplicons were sequenced on the Illumina HiSeq platform. The authors processed their data as follows. PCR bias was corrected computationally using synthetic template baselines, and reads within Hamming distance 2 were collapsed, with unmergeable singletons discarded. By aligning reads against IMGT, V, D and J genes, CDR3 length, and insertions or deletions at six rearrangement sites were assigned. Within each subset, clonotype counts were normalized to sorted cell number, and only after that were true diversity and Gini coefficients computed with the tcR R package. The overlap coefficient, calculated on TCRB nucleotide sequences, was used to measure repertoire sharing. Out-of-frame TCRB sequences from naive cells were analyzed as a proxy for the pre-selection repertoire. Sourced from immuneACCESS, this table was stored by TCRdb with only in-frame sequences that have V and J called. A share of the clones is absent; for the studies checked, an unresolved V gene accounts for under half, and the remainder has no known explanation. V and J calls plus clone size are reproduced from that table; the DNA served to infer D and trimming. Here the sample has a few hundred thousand clones; 9.5% to 12% occur a single time. The ten biggest clones cover about 0.015% of the sample.

The rearrangement combines TRBV7-8 with TRBJ2-5, with 11 bases in between that match TRBD2. The source material was naive CD4+ T cells from blood. Per the publication, the cell subset or site label means: true naive CD4+ T cells. The receptor was derived from a woman in her thirties in good health. The CDR3 is CASSETSGSETQYF. The sequenced DNA is TGTGCCAGCAGTGAAACTAGCGGGAGTGAGACCCAGTACTTC.